This T cell receptor (beta chain) originates from a study of tumour-infiltrating T cells in Burkitt lymphoma. TCRdb's copy holds only in-frame clones and misses some; the assay was immunoSEQ multiplex PCR. The repertoire holds some 1,500 clones, under 50% seen once, with 2.5% to 3% in the top ten. With 0 bases removed from V and 9 bases from J, the gap between germline ends came to 9 bases. Germline assignment: CDR1 MNHEY and CDR2 SVGAGI. CDR3 length: 13 amino acids. J is TRBJ2-1 and V is TRBV6-5; the D is unclear. The specimen sequenced was tumor tissue. The sequence was collected from a human donor with Burkitt lymphoma. In DNA, the CDR3 is TGTGCCAGCAGTTACTCGTTCGGTGGTGAGCAGTTCTTC. As protein: CASSYSFGGEQFF.